This TCR beta chain originates from a study of blood T cell repertoires in COVID-19. For the study at large: The United States, Italy and Spain provided the acute and convalescent COVID-19 samples. The analysed material was cDNA or gDNA that came from T cells, B-cell-depleted T cells, or PBMCs.

In the authors' workflow: Reference gene primer amplification in the assay estimated nucleated cell counts. Clones were sequenced by immunoSEQ multiplex PCR, and TCRdb holds only the in-frame ones, with some missing. V, J and clone size reflect that table, while D and trimming were determined from the DNA. The sample contains approximately 250,000 clones, around four fifths of which appear only once. Specimen: peripheral blood. The sequence was obtained from a woman in her fifties or sixties with active or convalescent COVID-19.

CDR3 nucleotide sequence: TGTGCCAGCAGCCAGGGGGACAGGACCCTCGGCACCTTC. It translates to CASSQGDRTLGTF. The J gene is TRBJ1-2, the V gene TRBV3-1 (or the pseudogene TRBV3-2); TRBD1 agrees at 8 bases. The trim removed 3 bases at V and 13 bases at J, leaving 10 bases unmatched. The germline V gene encodes CDR1 LGHDT and CDR2 YNNKEL (reference sequence). The CDR3 length is 13 residues.